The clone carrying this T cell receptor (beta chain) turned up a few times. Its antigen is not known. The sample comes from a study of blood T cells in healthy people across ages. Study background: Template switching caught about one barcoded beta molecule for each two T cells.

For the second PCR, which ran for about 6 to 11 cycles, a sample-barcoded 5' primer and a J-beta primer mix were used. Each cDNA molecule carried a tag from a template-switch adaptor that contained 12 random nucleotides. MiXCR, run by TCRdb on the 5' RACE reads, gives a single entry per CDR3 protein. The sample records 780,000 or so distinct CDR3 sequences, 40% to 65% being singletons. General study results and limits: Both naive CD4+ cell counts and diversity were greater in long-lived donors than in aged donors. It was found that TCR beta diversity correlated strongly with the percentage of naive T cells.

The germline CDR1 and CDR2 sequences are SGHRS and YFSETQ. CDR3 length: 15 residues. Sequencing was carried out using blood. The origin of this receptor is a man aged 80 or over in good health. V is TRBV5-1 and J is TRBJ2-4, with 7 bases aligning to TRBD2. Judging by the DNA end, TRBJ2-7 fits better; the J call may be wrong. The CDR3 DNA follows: TGCGCCAGCAGCTTGGAAGTTGCGGGAGTTTACGAGCAGTACTTC. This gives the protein CASSLEVAGVYEQYF.